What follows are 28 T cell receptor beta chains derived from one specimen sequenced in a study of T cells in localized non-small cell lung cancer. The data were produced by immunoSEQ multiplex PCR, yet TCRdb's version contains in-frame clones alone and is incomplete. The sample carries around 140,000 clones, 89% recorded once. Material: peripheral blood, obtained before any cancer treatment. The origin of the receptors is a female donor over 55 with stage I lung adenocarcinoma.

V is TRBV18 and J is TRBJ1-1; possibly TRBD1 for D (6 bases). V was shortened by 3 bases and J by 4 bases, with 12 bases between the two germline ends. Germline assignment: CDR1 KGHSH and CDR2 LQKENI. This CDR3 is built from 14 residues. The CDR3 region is CASSPTGGGTEAFF. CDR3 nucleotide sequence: TGTGCCAGCTCACCTACTGGAGGGGGCACTGAAGCTTTCTTT.

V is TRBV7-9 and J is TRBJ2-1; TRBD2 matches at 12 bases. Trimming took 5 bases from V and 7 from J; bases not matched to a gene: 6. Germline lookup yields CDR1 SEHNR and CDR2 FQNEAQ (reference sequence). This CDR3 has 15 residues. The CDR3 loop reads CASSLPLAGGNEQFF. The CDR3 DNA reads TGTGCCAGCAGCCTTCCTCTAGCGGGAGGGAATGAGCAGTTCTTC.

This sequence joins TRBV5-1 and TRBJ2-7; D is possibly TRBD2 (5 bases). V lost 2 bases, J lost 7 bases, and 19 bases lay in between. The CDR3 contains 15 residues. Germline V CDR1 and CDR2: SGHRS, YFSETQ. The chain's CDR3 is CASSFDGLTMGEQYF. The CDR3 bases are TGCGCCAGCAGCTTTGATGGACTGACTATGGGGGAGCAGTACTTC.

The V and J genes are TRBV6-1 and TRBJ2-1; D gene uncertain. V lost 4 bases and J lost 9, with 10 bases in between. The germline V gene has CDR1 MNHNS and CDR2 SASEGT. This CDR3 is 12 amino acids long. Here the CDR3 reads CASSAQRAEQFF. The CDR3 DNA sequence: TGTGCCAGCAGTGCCCAAAGGGCTGAGCAGTTCTTC.

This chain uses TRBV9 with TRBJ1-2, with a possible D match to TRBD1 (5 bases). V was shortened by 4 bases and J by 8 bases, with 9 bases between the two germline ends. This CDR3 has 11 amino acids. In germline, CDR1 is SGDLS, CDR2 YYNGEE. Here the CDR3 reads CASSTRGGYTF. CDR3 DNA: TGTGCCAGCAGCACACGGGGGGGCTACACCTTC.

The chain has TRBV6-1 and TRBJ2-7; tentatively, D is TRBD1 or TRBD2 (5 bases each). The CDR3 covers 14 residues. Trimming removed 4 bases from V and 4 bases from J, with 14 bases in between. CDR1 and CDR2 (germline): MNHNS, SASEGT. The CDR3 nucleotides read TGTGCCAGCAGTGCCAGGTTTGAGGGGTACGAGCAGTACTTC. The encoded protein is CASSARFEGYEQYF.

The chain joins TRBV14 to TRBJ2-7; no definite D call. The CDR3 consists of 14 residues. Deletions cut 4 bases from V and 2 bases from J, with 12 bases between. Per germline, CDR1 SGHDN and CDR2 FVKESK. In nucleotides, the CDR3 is TGTGCCAGCAGCCTTAACAAGGGCCCCTACGAGCAGTACTTC. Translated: CASSLNKGPYEQYF.

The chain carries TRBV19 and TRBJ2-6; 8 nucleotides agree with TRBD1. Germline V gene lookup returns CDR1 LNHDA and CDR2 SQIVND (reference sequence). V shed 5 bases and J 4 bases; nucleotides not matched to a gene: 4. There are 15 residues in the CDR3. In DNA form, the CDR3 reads TGTGCCAGTAGTTCCAGGGGGCCGGGGGCCAACGTCCTGACTTTC. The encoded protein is CASSSRGPGANVLTF. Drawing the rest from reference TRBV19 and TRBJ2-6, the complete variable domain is DGGITQSPKYLFRKEGQNVTLSCEQNLNHDAMYWYRQDPGQGLRLIYYSQIVNDFQKGDIAEGYSVSREKKESFPLTVTSAQKNPTAFYLCASSSRGPGANVLTFGAGSRLTVL.

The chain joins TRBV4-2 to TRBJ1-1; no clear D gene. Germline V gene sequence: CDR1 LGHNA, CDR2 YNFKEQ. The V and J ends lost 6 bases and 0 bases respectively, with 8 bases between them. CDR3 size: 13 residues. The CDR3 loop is CASSARMNTEAFF. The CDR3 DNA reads TGTGCCAGCAGTGCTCGAATGAACACTGAAGCTTTCTTT.

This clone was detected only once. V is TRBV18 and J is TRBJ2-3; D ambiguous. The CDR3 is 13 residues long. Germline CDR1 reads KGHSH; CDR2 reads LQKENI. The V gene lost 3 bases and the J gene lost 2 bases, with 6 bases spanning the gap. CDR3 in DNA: TGTGCCAGCTCACCTCTATACACAGATACGCAGTATTTT. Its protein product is CASSPLYTDTQYF. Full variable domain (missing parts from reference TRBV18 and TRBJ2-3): NAGVMQNPRHLVRRRGQEARLRCSPMKGHSHVYWYRQLPEEGLKFMVYLQKENIIDESGMPKERFSAEFPKEGPSILRIQQVVRGDSAAYFCASSPLYTDTQYFGPGTRLTVL.

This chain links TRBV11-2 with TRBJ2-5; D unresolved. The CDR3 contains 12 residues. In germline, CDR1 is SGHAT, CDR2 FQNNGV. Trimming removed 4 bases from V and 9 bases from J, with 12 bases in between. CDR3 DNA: TGTGCCAGCAGCTCAGCTGGCCCGGCCCAGTACTTC. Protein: CASSSAGPAQYF.

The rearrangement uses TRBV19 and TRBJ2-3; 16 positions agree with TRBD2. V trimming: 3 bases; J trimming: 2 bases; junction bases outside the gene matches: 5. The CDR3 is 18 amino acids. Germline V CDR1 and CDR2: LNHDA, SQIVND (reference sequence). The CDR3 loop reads CASSIMGLAGGPTDTQYF. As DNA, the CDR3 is TGTGCCAGTAGTATCATGGGACTAGCGGGAGGGCCCACAGATACGCAGTATTTT. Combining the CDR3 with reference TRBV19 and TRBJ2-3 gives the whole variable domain DGGITQSPKYLFRKEGQNVTLSCEQNLNHDAMYWYRQDPGQGLRLIYYSQIVNDFQKGDIAEGYSVSREKKESFPLTVTSAQKNPTAFYLCASSIMGLAGGPTDTQYFGPGTRLTVL.

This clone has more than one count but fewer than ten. The CDR3 loop is CASRPGGAGANVLTF. The CDR3 DNA follows: TGTGCCAGCAGACCAGGGGGCGCCGGGGCCAACGTCCTGACTTTC. The chain is built from TRBV7-3 and TRBJ2-6; 8 bases match TRBD1. V dropped 6 bases and J dropped 4; count of bases not matched to a gene: 5. The CDR3 spans 15 residues. Germline CDR1 reads SGHTA; CDR2 reads FQGTGA.

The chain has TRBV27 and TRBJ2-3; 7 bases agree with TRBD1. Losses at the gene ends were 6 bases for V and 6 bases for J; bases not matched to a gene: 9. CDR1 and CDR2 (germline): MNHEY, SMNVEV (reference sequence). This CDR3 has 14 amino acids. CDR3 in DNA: TGTGCCAGCAGCCGAGACAGGGTGACGGATACGCAGTATTTT. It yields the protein CASSRDRVTDTQYF.

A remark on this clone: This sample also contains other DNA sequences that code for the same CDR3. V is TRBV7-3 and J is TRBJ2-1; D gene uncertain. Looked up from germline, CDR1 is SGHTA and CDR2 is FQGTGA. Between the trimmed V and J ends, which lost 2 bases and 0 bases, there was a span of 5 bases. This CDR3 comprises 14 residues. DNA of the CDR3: TGTGCCAGCAGCTTACTTAGCTCCTACAATGAGCAGTTCTTC. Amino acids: CASSLLSSYNEQFF.

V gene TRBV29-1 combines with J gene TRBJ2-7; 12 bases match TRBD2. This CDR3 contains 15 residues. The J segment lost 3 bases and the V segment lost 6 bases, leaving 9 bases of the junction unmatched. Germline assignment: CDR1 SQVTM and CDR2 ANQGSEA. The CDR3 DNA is TGCAGCGTGCAAAAAGGACTAGCGGGAATCTACGAGCAGTACTTC. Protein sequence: CSVQKGLAGIYEQYF.

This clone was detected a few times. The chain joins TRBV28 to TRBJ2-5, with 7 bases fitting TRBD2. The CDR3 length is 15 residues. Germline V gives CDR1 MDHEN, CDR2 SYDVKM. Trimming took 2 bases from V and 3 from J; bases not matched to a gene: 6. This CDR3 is CASSLKRRGKETQYF. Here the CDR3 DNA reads TGTGCCAGCAGTTTAAAGAGGCGGGGGAAAGAGACCCAGTACTTC.

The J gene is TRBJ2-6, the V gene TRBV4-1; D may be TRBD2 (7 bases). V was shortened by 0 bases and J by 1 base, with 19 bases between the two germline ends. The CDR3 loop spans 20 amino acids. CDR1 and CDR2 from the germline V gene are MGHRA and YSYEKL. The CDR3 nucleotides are TGCGCCAGCAGCCAAGATCGCCGCGGGAGAGGGGGGTCTGGGGCCAACGTCCTGACTTTC. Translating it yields CASSQDRRGRGGSGANVLTF.

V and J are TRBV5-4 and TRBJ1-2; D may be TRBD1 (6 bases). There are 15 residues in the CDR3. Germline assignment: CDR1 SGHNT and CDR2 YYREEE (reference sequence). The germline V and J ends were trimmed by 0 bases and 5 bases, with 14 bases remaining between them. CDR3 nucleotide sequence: TGTGCCAGCAGCTTGGGTCCAGGGGTGGTTTATGGCTACACCTTC. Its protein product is CASSLGPGVVYGYTF.

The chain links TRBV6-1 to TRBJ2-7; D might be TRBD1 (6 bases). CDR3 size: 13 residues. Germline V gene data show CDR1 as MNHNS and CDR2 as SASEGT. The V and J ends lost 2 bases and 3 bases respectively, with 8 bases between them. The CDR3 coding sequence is TGTGCCAGCAGTGAACGGGACAACTACGAGCAGTACTTC. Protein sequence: CASSERDNYEQYF.

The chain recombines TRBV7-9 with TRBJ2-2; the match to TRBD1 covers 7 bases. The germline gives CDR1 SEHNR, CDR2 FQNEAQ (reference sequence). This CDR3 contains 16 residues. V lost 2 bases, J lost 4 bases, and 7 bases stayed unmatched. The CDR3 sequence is CASSLRSGGSTGELFF. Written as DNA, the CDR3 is TGTGCCAGCAGCTTACGATCAGGGGGTTCCACCGGGGAGCTGTTTTTT.

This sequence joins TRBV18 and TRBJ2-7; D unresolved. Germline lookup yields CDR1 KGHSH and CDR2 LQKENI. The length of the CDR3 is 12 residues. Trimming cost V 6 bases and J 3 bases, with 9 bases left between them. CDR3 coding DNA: TGTGCCAGCTCTACTTTTCACTACGAGCAGTACTTC. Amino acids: CASSTFHYEQYF.

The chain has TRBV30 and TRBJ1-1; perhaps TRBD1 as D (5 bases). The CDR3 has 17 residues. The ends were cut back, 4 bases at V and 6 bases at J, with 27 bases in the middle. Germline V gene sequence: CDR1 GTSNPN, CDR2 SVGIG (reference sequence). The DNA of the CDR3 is TGTGCCTGGATAGGAAGATGGGGGACCCCCCGATCGCCTGAAGCTTTCTTT. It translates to CAWIGRWGTPRSPEAFF.

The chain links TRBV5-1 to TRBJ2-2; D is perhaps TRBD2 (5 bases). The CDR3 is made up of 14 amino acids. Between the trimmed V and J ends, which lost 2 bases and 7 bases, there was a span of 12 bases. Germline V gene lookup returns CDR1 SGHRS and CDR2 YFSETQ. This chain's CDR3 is CASSFVGEIGELFF. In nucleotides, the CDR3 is TGCGCCAGCAGCTTCGTGGGAGAGATCGGGGAGCTGTTTTTT.

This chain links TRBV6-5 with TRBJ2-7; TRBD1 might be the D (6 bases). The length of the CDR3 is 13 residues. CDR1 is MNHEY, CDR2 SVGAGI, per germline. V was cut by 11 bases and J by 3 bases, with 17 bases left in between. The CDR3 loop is CAAVGQGRYEQYF. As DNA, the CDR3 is TGTGCCGCGGTGGGGCAGGGGCGCTACGAGCAGTACTTC.

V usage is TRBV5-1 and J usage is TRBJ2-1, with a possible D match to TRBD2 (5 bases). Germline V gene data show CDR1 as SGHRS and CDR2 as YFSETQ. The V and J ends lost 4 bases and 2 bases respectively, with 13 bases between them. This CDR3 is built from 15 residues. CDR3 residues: CASSALAVTYNEQFF. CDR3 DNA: TGCGCCAGCAGCGCCCTAGCAGTTACCTACAATGAGCAGTTCTTC. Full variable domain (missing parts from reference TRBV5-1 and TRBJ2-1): KAGVTQTPRYLIKTRGQQVTLSCSPISGHRSVSWYQQTPGQGLQFLFEYFSETQRNKGNFPGRFSGRQFSNSRSEMNVSTLELGDSALYLCASSALAVTYNEQFFGPGTRLTVL.

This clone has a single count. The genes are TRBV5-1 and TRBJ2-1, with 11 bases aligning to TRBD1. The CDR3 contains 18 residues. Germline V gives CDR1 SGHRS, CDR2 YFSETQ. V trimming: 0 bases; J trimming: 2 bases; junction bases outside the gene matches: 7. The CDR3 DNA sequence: TGCGCCAGCAGCTTGGCCCTGGGACAGGGGGGGACCTACAATGAGCAGTTCTTC. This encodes CASSLALGQGGTYNEQFF.

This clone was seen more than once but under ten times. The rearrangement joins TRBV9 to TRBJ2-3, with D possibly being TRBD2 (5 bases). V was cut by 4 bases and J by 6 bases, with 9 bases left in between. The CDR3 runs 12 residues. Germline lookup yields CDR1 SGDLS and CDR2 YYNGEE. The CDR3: CASSLLADTQYF. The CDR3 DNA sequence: TGTGCCAGCAGCTTATTAGCGGATACGCAGTATTTT.